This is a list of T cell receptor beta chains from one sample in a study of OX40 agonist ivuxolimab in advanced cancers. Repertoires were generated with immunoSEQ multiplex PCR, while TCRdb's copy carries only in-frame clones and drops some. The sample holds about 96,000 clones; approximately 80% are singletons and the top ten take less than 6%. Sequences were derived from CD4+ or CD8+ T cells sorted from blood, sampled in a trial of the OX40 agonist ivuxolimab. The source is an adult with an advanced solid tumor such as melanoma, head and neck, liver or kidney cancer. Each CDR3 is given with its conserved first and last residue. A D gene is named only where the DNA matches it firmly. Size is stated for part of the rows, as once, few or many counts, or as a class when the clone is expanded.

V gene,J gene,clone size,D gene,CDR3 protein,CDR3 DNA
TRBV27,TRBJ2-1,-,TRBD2,CASSPLAGGFPEQFF,TGTGCCAGCAGTCCACTAGCGGGAGGGTTCCCTGAGCAGTTCTTC
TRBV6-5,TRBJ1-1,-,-,CASSYDILTEAFF,TGTGCCAGCAGTTACGACATCCTCACTGAAGCTTTCTTT
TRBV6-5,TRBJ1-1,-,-,CASSYSVNTEAFF,TGTGCCAGCAGTTACTCGGTGAACACTGAAGCTTTCTTT
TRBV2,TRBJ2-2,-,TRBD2,CASSIAGGQTGELFF,TGTGCCAGCAGCATAGCGGGGGGGCAGACCGGGGAGCTGTTTTTT
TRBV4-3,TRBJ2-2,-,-,CASSQAGWAGELFF,TGCGCCAGCAGCCAGGCAGGATGGGCCGGGGAGCTGTTTTTT
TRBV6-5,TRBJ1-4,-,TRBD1,CASSGGQEHEKLFF,TGTGCCAGCAGTGGCGGACAGGAACACGAAAAACTGTTTTTT
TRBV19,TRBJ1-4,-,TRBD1,CASSLAPGQGGEKLFF,TGTGCCAGTAGTCTCGCACCGGGACAGGGAGGCGAAAAACTGTTTTTT
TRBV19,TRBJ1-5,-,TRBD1,CASSYGQGYQPQHF,TGTGCCAGTAGTTACGGACAGGGATACCAGCCCCAGCATTTT
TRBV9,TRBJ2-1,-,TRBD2,CASSLRDYAYNEQFF,TGTGCCAGCAGCCTCCGGGACTATGCCTACAATGAGCAGTTCTTC
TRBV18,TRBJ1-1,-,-,CASSPLGGQGNTEAFF,TGTGCCAGCTCACCATTGGGGGGGCAGGGGAACACTGAAGCTTTCTTT
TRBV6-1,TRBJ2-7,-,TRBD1,CASSAFAGTGNYEQYF,TGTGCCAGCAGTGCCTTTGCCGGGACAGGGAATTACGAGCAGTACTTC
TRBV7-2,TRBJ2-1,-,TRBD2,CASSLNLAGGPGEQFF,TGTGCCAGCAGCTTAAATCTAGCGGGAGGGCCGGGGGAGCAGTTCTTC
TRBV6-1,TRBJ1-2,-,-,CASSVGLSYGYTF,TGTGCCAGCAGTGTGGGACTGTCCTATGGCTACACCTTC
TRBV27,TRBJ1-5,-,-,CASSLAGLAGQPQHF,TGTGCCAGCAGTTTAGCGGGGCTGGCGGGTCAGCCCCAGCATTTT
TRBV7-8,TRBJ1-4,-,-,CASSLDRFTTTATNEKLFF,TGTGCCAGCAGCTTAGATCGTTTTACCACGACTGCAACTAATGAAAAACTGTTTTTT
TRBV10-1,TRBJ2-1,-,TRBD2,CASSEAWTSGNEQFF,TGCGCCAGCAGTGAAGCCTGGACTAGCGGCAATGAGCAGTTCTTC
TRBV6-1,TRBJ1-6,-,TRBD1,CANSQGQENSPLHF,TGTGCCAACAGTCAGGGACAGGAAAACTCACCCCTCCACTTT
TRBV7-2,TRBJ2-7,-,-,CASSLDGARDEQYF,TGTGCCAGCAGCTTGGACGGTGCTAGGGACGAGCAGTACTTC
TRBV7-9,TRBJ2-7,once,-,CASSLDIALDEQYF,TGTGCCAGCAGCTTAGATATAGCTTTGGACGAGCAGTACTTC
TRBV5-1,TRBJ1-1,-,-,CASSLGDTEAFF,TGCGCCAGCAGCTTGGGGGACACTGAAGCTTTCTTT
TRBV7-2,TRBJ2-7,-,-,CASSFTGPHEQYF,TGTGCCAGCAGCTTCACAGGACCCCACGAGCAGTACTTC
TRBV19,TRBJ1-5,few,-,CASSILGSGNQPQHF,TGTGCCAGTAGTATACTAGGGAGTGGCAATCAGCCCCAGCATTTT
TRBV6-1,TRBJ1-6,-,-,CASRGHPSYNSPLHF,TGTGCCAGCAGGGGACATCCCTCCTATAATTCACCCCTCCACTTT
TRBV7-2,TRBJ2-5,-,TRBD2,CASSYFTSDQETQYF,TGTGCCAGCAGCTATTTCACTAGCGACCAAGAGACCCAGTACTTC
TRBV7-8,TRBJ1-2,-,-,CASSPSSGVRAGYTF,TGTGCCAGCAGCCCAAGTTCGGGTGTGAGAGCTGGCTACACCTTC
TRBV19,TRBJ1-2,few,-,CASSSGLRTNYGYTF,TGTGCCAGTAGTAGTGGACTGAGGACTAACTATGGCTACACCTTC
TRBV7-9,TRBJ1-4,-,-,CASSPSYEKLFF,TGTGCCAGCAGCCCCAGTTATGAAAAACTGTTTTTT
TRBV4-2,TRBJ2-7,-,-,CASSQDTAPLEQYF,TGTGCCAGCAGCCAAGATACCGCACCCCTCGAGCAGTACTTC
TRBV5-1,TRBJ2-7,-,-,CASSLGDSSSYEQYF,TGCGCCAGCAGCTTGGGAGACAGCAGCTCCTACGAGCAGTACTTC
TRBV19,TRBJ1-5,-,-,CASSEESGEGNQPQHF,TGTGCCAGTAGTGAAGAATCAGGGGAGGGCAATCAGCCCCAGCATTTT
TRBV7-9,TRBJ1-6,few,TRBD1,CASSLATGQGNSPLHF,TGTGCCAGCAGCTTAGCGACGGGACAGGGGAATTCACCCCTCCACTTT
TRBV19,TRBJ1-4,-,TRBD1,CASSYRGQGNEKLFF,TGTGCCAGTAGTTACAGGGGGCAAGGTAATGAAAAACTGTTTTTT
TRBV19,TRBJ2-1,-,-,CVSRGSSYNEQFF,TGTGTCTCTAGGGGGAGCTCCTACAATGAGCAGTTCTTC
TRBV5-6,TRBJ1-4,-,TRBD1,CASSLNTGTGEGEKLFF,TGTGCCAGCAGCCTTAACACCGGGACAGGGGAAGGAGAAAAACTGTTTTTT
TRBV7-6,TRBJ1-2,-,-,CASSRGQNYGYTF,TGTGCCAGCAGCCGGGGGCAGAACTATGGCTACACCTTC
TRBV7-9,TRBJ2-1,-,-,CASSLGRYEQFF,TGTGCCAGCAGCTTGGGGCGGTATGAGCAGTTCTTC
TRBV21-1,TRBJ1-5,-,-,CASRTKFPGQGNQPQHF,TGTGCCAGCCGAACGAAATTTCCGGGACAGGGGAATCAGCCCCAGCATTTT
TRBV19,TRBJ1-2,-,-,CASSIGDYGYTF,TGTGCCAGTAGTATAGGGGACTATGGCTACACCTTC
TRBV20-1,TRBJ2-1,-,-,CSVGGYEQFF,TGCAGTGTTGGGGGCTATGAGCAGTTCTTC
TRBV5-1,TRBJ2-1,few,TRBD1,CASSLSGTGGVDNEQFF,TGCGCCAGCAGCTTATCCGGGACAGGGGGCGTCGACAATGAGCAGTTCTTC
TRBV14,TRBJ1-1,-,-,CASSPIYRRNTEAFF,TGTGCCAGCAGCCCGATCTACAGGAGGAACACTGAAGCTTTCTTT
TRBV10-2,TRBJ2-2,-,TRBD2,CASSAGSNTGELFF,TGCGCCAGCTCAGCGGGATCGAACACCGGGGAGCTGTTTTTT
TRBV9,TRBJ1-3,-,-,CASSVEGLSGNTIYF,TGTGCCAGCAGCGTAGAGGGTCTCTCTGGAAACACCATATATTTT
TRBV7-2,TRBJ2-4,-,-,CASSSGQAKNIQYF,TGTGCCAGCAGCTCGGGACAAGCCAAAAACATTCAGTACTTC
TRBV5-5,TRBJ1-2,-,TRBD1,CASDGTGTNYGYTF,TGTGCCAGCGACGGGACAGGGACTAACTATGGCTACACCTTC
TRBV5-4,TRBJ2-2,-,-,CALRKSSNTGELFF,TGTGCCCTGAGAAAGAGCTCCAACACCGGGGAGCTGTTTTTT
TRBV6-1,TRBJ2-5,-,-,CASSESQGGETQYF,TGTGCCAGCAGTGAAAGTCAGGGGGGGGAGACCCAGTACTTC
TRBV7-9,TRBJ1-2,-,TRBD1,CASTKQTGKDYGYTF,TGTGCCAGCACCAAGCAGACAGGGAAAGACTATGGCTACACCTTC
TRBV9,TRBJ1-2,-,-,CASSAGGAAANYGYTF,TGTGCCAGCAGCGCGGGAGGGGCAGCCGCTAACTATGGCTACACCTTC
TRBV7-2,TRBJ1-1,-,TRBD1,CASSRGRVTEAFF,TGTGCCAGCAGCAGGGGGCGGGTCACTGAAGCTTTCTTT
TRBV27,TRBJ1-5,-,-,CASSLRDGGQPQHF,TGTGCCAGCAGTCTCAGGGACGGAGGGCAGCCCCAGCATTTT
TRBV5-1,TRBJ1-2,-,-,CASSLVGDPNYGYTF,TGCGCCAGCAGCTTGGTTGGGGATCCCAACTATGGCTACACCTTC
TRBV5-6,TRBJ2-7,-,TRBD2,CASSPRGAGYEQYF,TGTGCCAGCAGCCCGCGGGGGGCGGGCTACGAGCAGTACTTC
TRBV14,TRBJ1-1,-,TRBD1,CASSHWDRMNTEAFF,TGTGCCAGCAGCCACTGGGACAGGATGAACACTGAAGCTTTCTTT
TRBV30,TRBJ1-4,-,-,CAWSVRTGGSNEKLFF,TGTGCCTGGAGTGTGCGGACCGGGGGTTCTAATGAAAAACTGTTTTTT
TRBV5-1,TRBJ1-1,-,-,CASSFGGTEAFF,TGCGCCAGCAGCTTCGGGGGCACTGAAGCTTTCTTT
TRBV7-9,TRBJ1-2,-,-,CASSPSGGAGYGYTF,TGTGCCAGCAGCCCCTCGGGGGGGGCGGGCTATGGCTACACCTTC
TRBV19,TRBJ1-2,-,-,CASSRGTANYGYTF,TGTGCCAGTAGTAGGGGGACGGCGAACTATGGCTACACCTTC